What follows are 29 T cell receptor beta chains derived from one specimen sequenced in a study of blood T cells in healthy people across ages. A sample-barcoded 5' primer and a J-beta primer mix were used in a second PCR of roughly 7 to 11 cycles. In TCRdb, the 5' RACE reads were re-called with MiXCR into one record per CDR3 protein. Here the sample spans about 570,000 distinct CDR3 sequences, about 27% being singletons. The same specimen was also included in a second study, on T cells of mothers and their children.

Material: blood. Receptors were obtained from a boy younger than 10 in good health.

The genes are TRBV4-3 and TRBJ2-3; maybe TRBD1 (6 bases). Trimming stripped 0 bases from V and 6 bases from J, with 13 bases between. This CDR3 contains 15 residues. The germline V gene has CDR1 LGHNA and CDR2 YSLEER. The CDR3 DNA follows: TGCGCCAGCAGCCAAGATCAGGGGCTCGGCGATACGCAGTATTTT. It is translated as CASSQDQGLGDTQYF.

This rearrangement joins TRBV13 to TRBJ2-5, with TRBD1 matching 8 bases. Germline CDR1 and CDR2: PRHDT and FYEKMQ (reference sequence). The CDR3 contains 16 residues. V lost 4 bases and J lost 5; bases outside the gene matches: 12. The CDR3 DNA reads TGTGCCAGCAGCTCATCTCCGACAGGGGATTCGGAGACCCAGTACTTC. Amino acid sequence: CASSSSPTGDSETQYF.

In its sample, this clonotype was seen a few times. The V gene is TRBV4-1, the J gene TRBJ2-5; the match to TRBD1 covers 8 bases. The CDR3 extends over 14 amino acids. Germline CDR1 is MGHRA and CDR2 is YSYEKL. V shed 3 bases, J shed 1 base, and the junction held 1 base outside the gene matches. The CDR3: CASSQDRAQETQYF. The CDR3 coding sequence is TGCGCCAGCAGCCAGGACAGGGCCCAAGAGACCCAGTACTTC.

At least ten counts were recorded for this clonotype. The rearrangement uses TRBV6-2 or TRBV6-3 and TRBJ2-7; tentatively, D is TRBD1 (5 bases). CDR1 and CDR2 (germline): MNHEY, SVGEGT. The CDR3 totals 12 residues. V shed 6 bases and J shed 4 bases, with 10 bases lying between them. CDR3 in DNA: TGTGCCAGCAGCCGCACAGGATACGAGCAGTACTTC. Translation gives CASSRTGYEQYF.

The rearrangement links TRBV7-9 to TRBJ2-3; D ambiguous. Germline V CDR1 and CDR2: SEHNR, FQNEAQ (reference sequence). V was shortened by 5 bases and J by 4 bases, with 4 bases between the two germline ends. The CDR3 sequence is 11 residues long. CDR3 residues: CASSQSDTQYF. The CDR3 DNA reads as TGTGCCAGCAGCCAGTCAGATACGCAGTATTTT.

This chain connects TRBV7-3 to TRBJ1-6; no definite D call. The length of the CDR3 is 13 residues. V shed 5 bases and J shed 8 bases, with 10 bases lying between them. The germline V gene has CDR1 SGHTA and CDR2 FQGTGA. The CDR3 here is CASSDIRDSPLHF. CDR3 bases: TGTGCCAGCAGCGACATACGGGATTCACCCCTCCACTTT.

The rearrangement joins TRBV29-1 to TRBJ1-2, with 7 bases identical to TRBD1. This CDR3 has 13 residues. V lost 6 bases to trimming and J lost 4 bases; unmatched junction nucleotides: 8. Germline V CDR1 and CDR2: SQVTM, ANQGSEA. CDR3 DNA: TGCAGCGTGTATAGCAGGGGGGGCTATGGCTACACCTTC. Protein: CSVYSRGGYGYTF. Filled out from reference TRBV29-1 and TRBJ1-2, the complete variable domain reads SAVISQKPSRDICQRGTSLTIQCQVDSQVTMMFWYRQQPGQSLTLIATANQGSEATYESGFVIDKFPISRPNLTFSTLTVSNMSPEDSSIYLCSVYSRGGYGYTFGSGTRLTVV.

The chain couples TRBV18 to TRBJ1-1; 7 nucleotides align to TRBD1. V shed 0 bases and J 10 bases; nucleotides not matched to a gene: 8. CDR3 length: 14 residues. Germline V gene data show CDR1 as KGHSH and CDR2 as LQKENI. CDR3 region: CASSPPGQRSAAFF. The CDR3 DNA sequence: TGTGCCAGCTCACCACCGGGACAGAGGTCCGCAGCTTTCTTT.

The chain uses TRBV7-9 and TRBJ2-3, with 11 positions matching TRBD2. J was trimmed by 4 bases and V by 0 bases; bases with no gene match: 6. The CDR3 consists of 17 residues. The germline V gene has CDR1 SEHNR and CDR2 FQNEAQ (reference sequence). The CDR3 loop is CASSLAGTSGIPDTQYF. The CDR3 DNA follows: TGTGCCAGCAGCTTAGCGGGGACTAGCGGAATCCCAGATACGCAGTATTTT.

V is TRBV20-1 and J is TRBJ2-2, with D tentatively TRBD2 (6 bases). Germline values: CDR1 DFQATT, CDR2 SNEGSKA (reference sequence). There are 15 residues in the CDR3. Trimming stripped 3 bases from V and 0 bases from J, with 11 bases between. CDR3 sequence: CSASSRGANTGELFF. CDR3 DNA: TGCAGTGCTAGTTCGCGGGGCGCGAACACCGGGGAGCTGTTTTTT.

The CDR3 region has the DNA TGTGCCTGGAGCAAGAACACTGAAGCTTTCTTT. It specifies CAWSKNTEAFF. The chain joins TRBV30 to TRBJ1-1, with no clear D. The V end was cut by 3 bases, the J end by 1 base, with 3 bases between. CDR1 is GTSNPN, CDR2 SVGIG, per germline (reference sequence). This CDR3 region has 11 residues.

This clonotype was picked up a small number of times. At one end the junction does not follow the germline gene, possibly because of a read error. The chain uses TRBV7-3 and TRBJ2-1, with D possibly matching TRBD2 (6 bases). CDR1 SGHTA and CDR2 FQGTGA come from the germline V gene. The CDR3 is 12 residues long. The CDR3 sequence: CASSLGRNERFF. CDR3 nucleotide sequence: TGTGCCAGCAGCTTAGGGAGGAATGAGCGGTTCTTC.

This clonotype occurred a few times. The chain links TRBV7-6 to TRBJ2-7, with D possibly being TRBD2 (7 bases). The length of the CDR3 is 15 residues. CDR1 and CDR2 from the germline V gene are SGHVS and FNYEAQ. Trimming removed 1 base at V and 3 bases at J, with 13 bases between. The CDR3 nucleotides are TGTGCCAGCAGCTTAGGGGGGGGCCCCTACTACGAGCAGTACTTC. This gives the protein CASSLGGGPYYEQYF.

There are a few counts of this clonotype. The CDR3 reads CASSLMVGEQYF. DNA for the CDR3: TGTGCCAGCAGTTTAATGGTAGGCGAGCAGTACTTC. This rearrangement joins TRBV12-3 or TRBV12-4 to TRBJ2-7; D unclear. The CDR3 sequence is 12 residues long. Trimming removed 2 bases from V and 6 bases from J, with 8 bases in between.

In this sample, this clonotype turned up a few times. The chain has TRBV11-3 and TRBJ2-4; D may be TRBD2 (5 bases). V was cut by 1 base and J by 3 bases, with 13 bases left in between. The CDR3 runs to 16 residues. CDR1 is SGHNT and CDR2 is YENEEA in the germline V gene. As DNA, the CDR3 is TGTGCCAGCAGCTTAGGTCCCCAGGAGGACAAAAACATTCAGTACTTC. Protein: CASSLGPQEDKNIQYF. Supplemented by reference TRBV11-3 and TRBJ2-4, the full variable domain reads EAGVVQSPRYKIIEKKQPVAFWCNPISGHNTLYWYLQNLGQGPELLIRYENEEAVDDSQLPKDRFSAERLKGVDSTLKIQPAELGDSAVYLCASSLGPQEDKNIQYFGAGTRLSVL.

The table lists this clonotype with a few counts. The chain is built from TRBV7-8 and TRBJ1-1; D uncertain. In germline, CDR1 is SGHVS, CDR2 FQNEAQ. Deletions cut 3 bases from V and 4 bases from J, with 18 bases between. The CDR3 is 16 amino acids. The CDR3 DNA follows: TGTGCCAGCAGCTTGTTGGTCCAAGGCGGGAGCACTGAAGCTTTCTTT. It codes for CASSLLVQGGSTEAFF.

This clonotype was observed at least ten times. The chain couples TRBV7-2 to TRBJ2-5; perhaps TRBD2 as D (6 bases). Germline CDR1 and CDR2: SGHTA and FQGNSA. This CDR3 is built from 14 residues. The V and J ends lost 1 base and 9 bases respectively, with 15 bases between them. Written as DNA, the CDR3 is TGTGCCAGCAGCTTAGATCTGGGGGGACCCTCCCAGTACTTC. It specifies CASSLDLGGPSQYF.

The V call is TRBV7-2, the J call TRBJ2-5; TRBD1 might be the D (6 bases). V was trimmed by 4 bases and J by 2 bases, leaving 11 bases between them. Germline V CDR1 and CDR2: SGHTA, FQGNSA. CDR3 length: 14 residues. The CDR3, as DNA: TGTGCCAGCAGCTCCCAGAGGGGGCAAGAGACCCAGTACTTC. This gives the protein CASSSQRGQETQYF.

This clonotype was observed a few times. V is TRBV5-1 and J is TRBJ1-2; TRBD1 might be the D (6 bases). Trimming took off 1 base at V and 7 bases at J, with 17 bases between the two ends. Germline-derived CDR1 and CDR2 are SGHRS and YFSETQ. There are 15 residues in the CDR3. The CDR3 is CASSLLTGGDGGYTF. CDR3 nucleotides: TGCGCCAGCAGCTTGCTGACGGGGGGCGACGGTGGCTACACCTTC.

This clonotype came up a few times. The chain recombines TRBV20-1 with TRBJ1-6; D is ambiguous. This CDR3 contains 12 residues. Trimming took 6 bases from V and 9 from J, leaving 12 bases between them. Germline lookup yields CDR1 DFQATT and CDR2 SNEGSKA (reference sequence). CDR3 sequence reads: CSAPTKVSPLHF. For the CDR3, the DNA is TGCAGTGCCCCGACAAAAGTTTCACCCCTCCACTTT.

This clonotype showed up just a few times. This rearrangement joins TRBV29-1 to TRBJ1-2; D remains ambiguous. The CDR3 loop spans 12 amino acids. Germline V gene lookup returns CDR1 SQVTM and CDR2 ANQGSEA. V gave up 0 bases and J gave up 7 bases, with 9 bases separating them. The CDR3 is CSVEEADPGYTF. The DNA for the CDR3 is TGCAGCGTTGAAGAGGCGGACCCTGGCTACACCTTC.

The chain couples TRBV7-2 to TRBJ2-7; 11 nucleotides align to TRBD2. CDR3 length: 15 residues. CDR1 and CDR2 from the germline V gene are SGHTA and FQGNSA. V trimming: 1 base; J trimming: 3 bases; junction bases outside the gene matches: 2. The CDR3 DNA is TGTGCCAGCAGCTTAGTAGCGGGAGGGGACTACGAGCAGTACTTC. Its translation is CASSLVAGGDYEQYF.

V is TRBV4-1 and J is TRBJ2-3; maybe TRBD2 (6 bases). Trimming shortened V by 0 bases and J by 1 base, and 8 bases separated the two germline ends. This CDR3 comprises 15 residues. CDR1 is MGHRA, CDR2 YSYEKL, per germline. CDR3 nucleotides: TGCGCCAGCAGCCAAGAGGCTAGCGGCACAGATACGCAGTATTTT. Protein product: CASSQEASGTDTQYF.

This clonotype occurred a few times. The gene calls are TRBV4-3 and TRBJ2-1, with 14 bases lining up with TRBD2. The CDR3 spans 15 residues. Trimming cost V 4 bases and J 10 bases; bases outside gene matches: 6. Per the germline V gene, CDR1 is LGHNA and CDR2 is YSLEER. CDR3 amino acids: CASSPGLAGVQEQFF. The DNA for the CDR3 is TGCGCCAGCAGCCCGGGACTAGCGGGGGTTCAGGAGCAGTTCTTC.

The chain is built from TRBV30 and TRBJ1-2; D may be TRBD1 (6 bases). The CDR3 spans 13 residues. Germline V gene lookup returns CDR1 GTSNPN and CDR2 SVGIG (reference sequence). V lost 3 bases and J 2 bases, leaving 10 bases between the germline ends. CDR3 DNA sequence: TGTGCCTGGAGGGACAGTTACAACTATGGCTACACCTTC. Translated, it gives CAWRDSYNYGYTF. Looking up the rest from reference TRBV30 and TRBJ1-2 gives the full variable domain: SQTIHQWPATLVQPVGSPLSLECTVEGTSNPNLYWYRQAAGRGLQLLFYSVGIGQISSEVPQNLSASRPQDRQFILSSKKLLLSDSGFYLCAWRDSYNYGYTFGSGTRLTVV.

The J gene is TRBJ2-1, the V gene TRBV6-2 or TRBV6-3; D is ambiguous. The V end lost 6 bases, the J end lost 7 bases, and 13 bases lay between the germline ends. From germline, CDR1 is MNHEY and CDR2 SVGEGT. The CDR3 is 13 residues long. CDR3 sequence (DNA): TGTGCCAGCAGCCGACGGATTTTAAATGAGCAGTTCTTC. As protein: CASSRRILNEQFF.

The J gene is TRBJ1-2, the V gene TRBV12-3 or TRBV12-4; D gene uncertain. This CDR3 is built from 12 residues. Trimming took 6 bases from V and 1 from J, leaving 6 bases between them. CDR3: CASRAGNYGYTF. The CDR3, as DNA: TGTGCCAGCAGGGCCGGTAACTATGGCTACACCTTC.

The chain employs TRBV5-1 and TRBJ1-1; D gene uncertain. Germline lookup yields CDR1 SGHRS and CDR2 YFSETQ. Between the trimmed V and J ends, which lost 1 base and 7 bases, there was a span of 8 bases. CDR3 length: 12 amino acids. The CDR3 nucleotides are TGCGCCAGCAGCTTGTTAGGCCATGAAGCTTTCTTT. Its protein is CASSLLGHEAFF.

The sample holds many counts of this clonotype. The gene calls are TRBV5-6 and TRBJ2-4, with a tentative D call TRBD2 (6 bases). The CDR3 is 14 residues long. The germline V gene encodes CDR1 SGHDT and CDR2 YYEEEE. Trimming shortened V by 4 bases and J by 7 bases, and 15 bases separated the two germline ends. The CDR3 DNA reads TGTGCCAGCAGCCTTGGACTACCGGGGAACATTCAGTACTTC. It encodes CASSLGLPGNIQYF.